One sample yielded the 17 T cell receptor beta chains listed below, sequenced in a study of molecular identifiers for immune sequencing clone quantification. One entry per CDR3 protein, called by TCRdb with MiXCR from the PCR reads. The sample includes a few hundred thousand distinct CDR3 sequences, about 23% of them seen just once. Sequenced sample: naive CD8+ T cells from blood, with Jurkat cell RNA spiked in. The sample's subset: FACS-sorted CD8+CD4-CCR7+CD45RA+ naive T cells. Every receptor here comes from a human donor in good health. Some libraries in this study had Jurkat cell RNA spiked in.

This clonotype was recorded a few times. The rearrangement links TRBV12-3 or TRBV12-4 to TRBJ2-1; the match to TRBD2 covers 13 bases. The CDR3 runs 14 residues. After removal of 6 bases from V and 8 bases from J, the junction contained 4 bases not matched to a gene. DNA for the CDR3: TGTGCCAGCAGGCCCACTAGCGGGGGGGATGAGCAGTTCTTC. Protein: CASRPTSGGDEQFF.

A few counts support this clonotype. A much larger clone sits a single nucleotide away, making a read error possible. Here the CDR3 reads CAGSLGWDYETQYF. CDR3 DNA sequence: TGTGCCGGCAGCTTAGGTTGGGACTATGAGACGCAGTATTTT. The chain uses TRBV7-2 and TRBJ2-3; 7 nucleotides agree with TRBD2. This CDR3 spans 14 amino acids. CDR1 and CDR2 from the germline V gene are SGHTA and FQGNSA.

This clonotype has at least ten counts. The gene calls are TRBV20-1 and TRBJ1-5; perhaps TRBD1 as D (6 bases). The ends were cut back, 2 bases at V and 2 bases at J, with 13 bases in the middle. CDR3 length: 15 amino acids. Germline lookup yields CDR1 DFQATT and CDR2 SNEGSKA (reference sequence). Here the CDR3 DNA reads TGCAGTGCTAGACCCAGGGGTCCGGGCAATCAGCCCCAGCATTTT. Protein sequence: CSARPRGPGNQPQHF.

The V gene is TRBV12-5, the J gene TRBJ2-5, with 10 bases aligning to TRBD1. Germline trimming cut 7 bases from V and 7 bases from J; bases unmatched to any gene: 15. The CDR3 has 16 amino acids. CDR1 LGHNT and CDR2 FRNRAP come from the germline V gene. The chain's CDR3 is CASARGGQGLSGTQYF. CDR3 coding DNA: TGTGCTAGTGCCCGAGGGGGACAGGGGCTTTCGGGGACCCAGTACTTC.

CDR3 amino acids: CASSPGTSGPPGTEYF. Written as DNA, the CDR3 is TGTGCCAGTAGTCCGGGGACTAGCGGGCCCCCCGGGACGGAGTATTTT. This chain connects TRBV19 to TRBJ2-3; 12 bases fit TRBD2. J was trimmed by 13 bases and V by 5 bases; bases with no gene match: 16. The CDR3 is 16 amino acids. CDR1 and CDR2 (germline): LNHDA, SQIVND (reference sequence).

This clonotype was counted once. J is TRBJ2-3 and V is TRBV7-2; 9 bases are a match to TRBD2. V dropped 4 bases and J dropped 6; count of bases not matched to a gene: 5. CDR1 is SGHTA and CDR2 is FQGNSA in the germline V gene. CDR3 length: 14 amino acids. CDR3 DNA sequence: TGTGCCAGCAGCTGCGCGGGAGGGCCCGATACGCAGTATTTT. Its translation is CASSCAGGPDTQYF.

This chain joins TRBV2 and TRBJ2-7; D unclear. The CDR3 length is 14 residues. Germline loops: CDR1 SNHLY, CDR2 FYNNEI. Trimming removed 3 bases at V and 0 bases at J, with 9 bases between. The CDR3 DNA reads TGTGCCAGCAGTGAGCAGATAAGCTCCTACGAGCAGTACTTC. This translates into CASSEQISSYEQYF.

Comment on this clonotype: Given a much more abundant clone one base away, this may be a read error. This chain uses TRBV7-9 with TRBJ2-3; TRBD1 agrees at 7 bases. The CDR3 contains 15 residues. Germline lookup yields CDR1 SEHNR and CDR2 FQNEAQ (reference sequence). CDR3 amino acids: CAGSLVTGAPDTQYF. In DNA, the CDR3 is TGTGCCGGCAGCTTAGTCACAGGGGCCCCGGATACGCAGTATTTT.

The chain couples TRBV6-2 or TRBV6-3 to TRBJ1-1; TRBD1 might be the D (5 bases). The CDR3 consists of 16 residues. CDR1 is MNHEY, CDR2 SVGEGT, per germline. V gave up 8 bases and J gave up 0 bases, with 19 bases separating them. The CDR3 DNA reads as TGTGCCAGCCGTGACCCCAGGGACCAATTGAACACTGAAGCTTTCTTT. This sequence encodes CASRDPRDQLNTEAFF.

Only a few counts were recorded for this clonotype. The CDR3 region has the DNA TGTGTCACGGCGGGAGGAGGAGAAGATACGCAGTATTTT. This gives the protein CVTAGGGEDTQYF. The V call is TRBV19, the J call TRBJ2-3; the match to TRBD2 covers 8 bases. Germline V CDR1 and CDR2: LNHDA, SQIVND (reference sequence). The CDR3 length is 13 residues.

The rearrangement links TRBV4-3 to TRBJ1-1; D ambiguous. The CDR3 spans 15 residues. CDR1 and CDR2 from the germline V gene are LGHNA and YSLEER. V lost 3 bases and J 2 bases, leaving 13 bases between the germline ends. CDR3 sequence (DNA): TGCGCCAGCAGCCAGGGGAACGTTGCAAACACTGAAGCTTTCTTT. Translated: CASSQGNVANTEAFF.

This clonotype was picked up many times. V gene TRBV7-2 combines with J gene TRBJ2-3; 7 bases match TRBD1. Per the germline V gene, CDR1 is SGHTA and CDR2 is FQGNSA. Germline trimming cut 5 bases from V and 0 bases from J; bases unmatched to any gene: 8. This CDR3 is 16 amino acids long. The CDR3 DNA is TGTGCCAGCAGCCCCTGGACAGGACGGAGCACAGATACGCAGTATTTT. It is translated as CASSPWTGRSTDTQYF.

This clonotype has only a few counts. This rearrangement joins TRBV5-4 to TRBJ2-3, with TRBD2 identical over 12 bases. Trimming cost V 4 bases and J 1 base; bases outside gene matches: 4. Germline CDR1 reads SGHNT; CDR2 reads YYREEE (reference sequence). This CDR3 has 16 residues. The CDR3 loop is CASSGRTSGGTDTQYF. The DNA for the CDR3 is TGTGCCAGCAGCGGGAGGACTAGCGGGGGCACAGATACGCAGTATTTT. The full variable domain, in which reference TRBV5-4 and TRBJ2-3 provide the parts outside the CDR3, is ETGVTQSPTHLIKTRGQQVTLRCSSQSGHNTVSWYQQALGQGPQFIFQYYREEENGRGNFPPRFSGLQFPNYSSELNVNALELDDSALYLCASSGRTSGGTDTQYFGPGTRLTVL.

As regards this clonotype: A read error is possible here, since a much larger clone lies one base away. The chain uses TRBV7-9 and TRBJ1-1, with 9 bases fitting TRBD1. CDR3 length: 14 amino acids. V lost 5 bases and J lost 6; bases outside the gene matches: 7. The germline V gene encodes CDR1 SEHNR and CDR2 FQNEAQ (reference sequence). The CDR3 DNA reads TGTGCCAGCAGCGTAACAGGGGGCGCTTCTGAAGCTTTCTTT. Residues: CASSVTGGASEAFF.

This clonotype was recorded a few times. The rearrangement uses TRBV12-3 or TRBV12-4 and TRBJ2-5, with TRBD2 matching 11 bases. This CDR3 contains 17 residues. V lost 5 bases to trimming and J lost 0 bases; unmatched junction nucleotides: 8. CDR3 sequence reads: CASSGASGGRYQETQYF. The DNA of the CDR3 is TGTGCCAGCAGTGGGGCTAGCGGGGGGAGGTACCAAGAGACCCAGTACTTC.

This clonotype was detected only a few times. The chain combines TRBV20-1 with TRBJ2-7, with 10 bases fitting TRBD2. Per the germline V gene, CDR1 is DFQATT and CDR2 is SNEGSKA (reference sequence). V dropped 0 bases and J dropped 8; count of bases not matched to a gene: 19. This CDR3 is built from 18 residues. The CDR3 coding sequence is TGCAGTGCTAGAGATCGAGTAGCGGGGGGCCAGGACTTTGGGAAGCAGTACTTC. Its protein is CSARDRVAGGQDFGKQYF.

For this clonotype: Relative to the germline gene, one junction end is altered; a read error may explain this. CDR3 DNA sequence: TGTGCCGGCAGCCCTGGAAGGTGGAAAGAGACCCAGTACTTC. Protein: CAGSPGRWKETQYF. The chain joins TRBV11-2 to TRBJ2-5, with D unresolved. Germline CDR1 SGHAT, CDR2 FQNNGV. CDR3 length: 14 amino acids.